This T cell receptor (beta chain) is from a study of patients and donors after allogeneic stem cell transplantation. This clonotype appeared once. MiXCR, applied by TCRdb to the RT-PCR reads, yields one record per CDR3 protein. The table records around 200,000 distinct CDR3 sequences, 35% to 45% of them present only once. The CDR3 totals 15 residues. Losses at the gene ends were 5 bases for V and 4 bases for J; bases not matched to a gene: 9. This TCR derives from a human donor who was either an allogeneic HSCT recipient or a stem cell or donor lymphocyte infusion donor (not recorded which). It is not recorded whose cells these are; they may come from a transplant donor. The V gene is TRBV12-3 or TRBV12-4, the J gene TRBJ1-1; 8 bases are shared with TRBD1. The sample taken for sequencing was blood, either unsorted or a sorted T cell fraction (not recorded which). CDR3 nucleotides: TGTGCCAGCAGTCGGACAGGGTATCTTTTCACTGAAGCTTTCTTT. It translates to CASSRTGYLFTEAFF.